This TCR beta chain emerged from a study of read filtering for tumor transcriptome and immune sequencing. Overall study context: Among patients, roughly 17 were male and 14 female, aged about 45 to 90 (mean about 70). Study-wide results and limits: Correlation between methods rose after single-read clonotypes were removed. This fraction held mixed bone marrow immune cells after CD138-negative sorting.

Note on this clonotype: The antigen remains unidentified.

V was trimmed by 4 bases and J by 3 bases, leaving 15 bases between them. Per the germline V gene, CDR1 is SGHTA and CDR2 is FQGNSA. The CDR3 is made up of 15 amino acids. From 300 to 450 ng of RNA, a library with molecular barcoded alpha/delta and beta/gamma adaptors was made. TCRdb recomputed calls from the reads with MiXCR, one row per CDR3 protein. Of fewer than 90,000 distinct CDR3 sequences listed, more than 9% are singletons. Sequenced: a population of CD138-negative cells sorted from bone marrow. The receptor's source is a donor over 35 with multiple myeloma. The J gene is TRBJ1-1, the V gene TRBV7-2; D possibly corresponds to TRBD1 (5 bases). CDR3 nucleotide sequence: TGTGCCAGCAGCTCCCGAGGGGTTGAGGACACTGAAGCTTTCTTT. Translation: CASSSRGVEDTEAFF.